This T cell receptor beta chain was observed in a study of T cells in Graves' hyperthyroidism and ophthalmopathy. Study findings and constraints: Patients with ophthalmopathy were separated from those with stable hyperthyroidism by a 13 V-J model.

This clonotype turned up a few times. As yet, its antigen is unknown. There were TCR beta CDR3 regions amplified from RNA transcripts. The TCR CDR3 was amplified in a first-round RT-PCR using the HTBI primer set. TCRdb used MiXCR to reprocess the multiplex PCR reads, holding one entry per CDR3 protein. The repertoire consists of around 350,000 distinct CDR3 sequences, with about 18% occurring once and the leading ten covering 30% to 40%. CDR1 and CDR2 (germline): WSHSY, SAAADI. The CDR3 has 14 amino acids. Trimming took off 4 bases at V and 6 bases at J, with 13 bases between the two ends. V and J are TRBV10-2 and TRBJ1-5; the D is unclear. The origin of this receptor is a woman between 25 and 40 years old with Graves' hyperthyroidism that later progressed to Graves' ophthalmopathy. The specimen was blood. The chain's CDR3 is CASSGVTSSQPQHF. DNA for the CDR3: TGCGCCAGCAGTGGTGTGACCTCCTCTCAGCCCCAGCATTTT.